Below, 16 T cell receptor beta chains from the same sample are listed, as sequenced in a study of multiple sclerosis patients with progressive multifocal leukoencephalopathy. The sample's time point: time of PML onset. Sequencing used immunoSEQ multiplex PCR; TCRdb keeps in-frame clones, though not all of them. The sample lists more than 30,000 clones; 80% to 90% were seen once. Material: PBMCs, obtained from a patient treated with natalizumab. Receptors originate from a woman between 35 and 50 years old with progressive multifocal leukoencephalopathy.

The CDR3 is CASSPQRERRNEQFF. CDR3 in DNA: TGTGCCAGTAGTCCCCAGCGGGAGCGGAGAAATGAGCAGTTCTTC. The chain has TRBV19 and TRBJ2-1, with TRBD2 matching 8 bases. Trimming removed 5 bases from V and 7 bases from J; junction bases left unmatched: 10. Germline V gene sequence: CDR1 LNHDA, CDR2 SQIVND (reference sequence). CDR3 size: 15 residues.

Notes on this clone: Without the conserved terminal phenylalanine or tryptophan, this CDR3 likely stems from a read error. The chain employs TRBV30 and TRBJ2-7; 10 positions agree with TRBD2. The CDR3 spans 14 residues. Germline CDR1 GTSNPN, CDR2 SVGIG (reference sequence). V gave up 3 bases and J gave up 9 bases; unmatched junction bases: 11. The CDR3 loop is CAWRNLAGVRGQYL. Written as DNA, the CDR3 is TGTGCCTGGAGGAATCTAGCGGGAGTACGGGGGCAGTACCTC.

The CDR3 nucleotides are TGTGCCAGCAGTGCGGGACTAGCTGGGAGAGGCGGCGAGCAGTACTTC. This encodes CASSAGLAGRGGEQYF. This chain links TRBV27 with TRBJ2-7, with TRBD2 identical over 9 bases. V trimming: 5 bases; J trimming: 6 bases; junction bases outside the gene matches: 14. This CDR3 has 16 residues. CDR1 is MNHEY, CDR2 SMNVEV, per germline (reference sequence).

The chain is built from TRBV27 and TRBJ1-1; 7 nucleotides match TRBD1. CDR1 and CDR2 (germline): MNHEY, SMNVEV (reference sequence). Trimming removed 2 bases from V and 0 bases from J; junction bases left unmatched: 3. This CDR3 comprises 15 residues. The CDR3 is CASSLNRGMNTEAFF. DNA for the CDR3: TGTGCCAGCAGTTTAAACAGGGGAATGAACACTGAAGCTTTCTTT.

The V gene is TRBV11-2, the J gene TRBJ1-1; D not resolved. V lost 1 base to trimming and J lost 1 base, with 10 bases between them. The CDR3 length is 15 residues. CDR1 is SGHAT, CDR2 FQNNGV, per germline. The CDR3 nucleotides are TGTGCCAGCAGCTTAGGCCCTGGGCAGAACACTGAAGCTTTCTTT. Translation: CASSLGPGQNTEAFF.

The genes are TRBV27 and TRBJ2-1; D not resolved. V lost 5 bases to trimming and J lost 0 bases, with 14 bases between them. CDR3 length: 16 residues. The germline gives CDR1 MNHEY, CDR2 SMNVEV (reference sequence). In DNA, the CDR3 is TGTGCCAGCAGTATCCGCCTTCAGAGCTCCTACAATGAGCAGTTCTTC. Protein: CASSIRLQSSYNEQFF.

This clone was seen a single time. J is TRBJ1-4 and V is TRBV28; possibly TRBD1 for D (6 bases). The CDR3 loop spans 14 amino acids. CDR1 is MDHEN and CDR2 is SYDVKM in the germline V gene. V was shortened by 9 bases and J by 3 bases, with 14 bases between the two germline ends. CDR3 residues: CASAYGQSNEKLFF. In DNA form, the CDR3 reads TGTGCCAGTGCATACGGACAGTCTAATGAAAAACTGTTTTTT.

V and J are TRBV5-4 and TRBJ1-1; D not resolved. Trimming took 3 bases from V and 2 from J, leaving 8 bases between them. Germline values: CDR1 SGHNT, CDR2 YYREEE (reference sequence). The CDR3 contains 13 residues. This CDR3 is CASSSLTNTEAFF. For the CDR3, the DNA is TGTGCCAGCAGCTCGCTCACAAACACTGAAGCTTTCTTT.

This clone showed up just once. The V and J genes are TRBV5-1 and TRBJ2-7; D unresolved. Between the trimmed V and J ends, which lost 0 bases and 0 bases, there was a span of 16 bases. The V gene's germline CDR1 is SGHRS and CDR2 YFSETQ. This CDR3 comprises 17 residues. The CDR3 reads CASSLDSFLQSSYEQYF. CDR3 in DNA: TGCGCCAGCAGCTTGGACAGCTTTTTACAAAGCTCCTACGAGCAGTACTTC.

The gene calls are TRBV6-4 and TRBJ2-2, with TRBD1 matching over 9 bases. J was trimmed by 2 bases and V by 6 bases; bases with no gene match: 13. This CDR3 is built from 18 residues. Per the germline V gene, CDR1 is MRHNA and CDR2 is SNTAGT. The CDR3 is CASRPGTGPHINTGELFF. As DNA, the CDR3 is TGTGCCAGCAGGCCCGGGACAGGGCCTCACATCAACACCGGGGAGCTGTTTTTT.

V is TRBV19 and J is TRBJ1-6; D not resolved. Germline V gives CDR1 LNHDA, CDR2 SQIVND (reference sequence). The CDR3 loop spans 16 amino acids. V lost 6 bases and J 0 bases, leaving 12 bases between the germline ends. CDR3 nucleotides: TGTGCCAGTAGAGGGCAAAGGAGCTCCTATAATTCACCCCTCCACTTT. Translated, it gives CASRGQRSSYNSPLHF.

V usage is TRBV4-2 and J usage is TRBJ2-5; D may correspond to TRBD1 or TRBD2 (6 bases each). The CDR3 loop spans 15 amino acids. Germline lookup yields CDR1 LGHNA and CDR2 YNFKEQ. Trimming removed 2 bases from V and 2 bases from J, with 12 bases in between. DNA for the CDR3: TGTGCCAGCAGCCAAAGGGGGGAACCGCAAGAGACCCAGTACTTC. Translation: CASSQRGEPQETQYF.

This clone has just one count. The chain joins TRBV12-2 to TRBJ1-4; the table's D call of TRBD1 was not tested on the DNA. TRBV12-2 is assigned pseudogene status. The CDR3 length is 16 residues. CDR3 coding DNA: TGTGCAAGTCGCCCGCCGCGCAGGGTACCTAATGAAAAACTGTTTTTT. Encoded protein: CASRPPRRVPNEKLFF.

The rearrangement links TRBV4-1 to TRBJ2-1, with TRBD2 identical over 7 bases. The CDR3 loop spans 15 amino acids. Germline V gene lookup returns CDR1 MGHRA and CDR2 YSYEKL. Trimming removed 4 bases from V and 1 base from J; junction bases left unmatched: 4. CDR3 DNA: TGCGCCAGCAGCCCCTGGGGGGGGTCCTACAATGAGCAGTTCTTC. Its translation: CASSPWGGSYNEQFF.

Here the CDR3 reads CASSPPLPLNTEAFF. CDR3 nucleotides: TGTGCCAGCAGCCCGCCCCTACCTTTGAACACTGAAGCTTTCTTT. This sequence joins TRBV7-2 and TRBJ1-1, with D hard to call. Germline CDR1 reads SGHTA; CDR2 reads FQGNSA. V lost 5 bases to trimming and J lost 0 bases, with 13 bases between them. This CDR3 spans 15 amino acids.

This chain uses TRBV7-2 with TRBJ2-5, with 9 bases that match TRBD2. With V trimmed by 1 base and J by 3 bases, 0 bases remained unmatched. There are 14 residues in the CDR3. CDR1 is SGHTA, CDR2 FQGNSA, per germline. CDR3 DNA sequence: TGTGCCAGCAGCTTAGTAGCGGGAGAAGAGACCCAGTACTTC. It codes for CASSLVAGEETQYF.